This TCR beta chain was sequenced for a study of blood T cells in healthy people across ages (dated by TCRdb to 2015 to 2017). Background on the whole study: In model experiments, template switching captured about one uniquely barcoded TCR beta cDNA molecule for every two T cells. To avoid experimental bias, donors of different ages were spread randomly across the sequencing lanes. The donors were split into four age groups: young (average around 16 years), middle-aged (39), aged (more than 60) and long-lived (roughly 80). Using the same blood draw, the study looked at two additional independent replicas of 1 million unique cDNA reads for two donors, one aged 18 to 30 and the other aged 80 or older. Using deep sequencing normalized with unique cDNA molecular identifiers, the study measured how TCR beta repertoire diversity changes with age. Results and caveats for the whole study, not just this receptor: Since profiling was done on bulk unsorted PBMCs, naive and antigen-experienced compartments could not be conclusively compared. Observed TCR beta diversity per million T cells fell roughly linearly with age, and a significant reduction was already apparent by age approximately 40. The percentage of naive T cells measured by flow cytometry correlated strongly with observed TCR beta diversity. Because the CMV infection status of the donors was unknown, age-related changes in expanded clonotypes may potentially have been confounded. Compared with the aged group, the long-lived group had more naive CD4+ T cells, fewer expanded clones and increased TCR diversity, a pattern suggesting age selection. Estimates of total diversity based on one million sequenced T cells were considered lower bounds and underestimates.

Donors were under 40 systemically healthy Caucasian individuals from Russia aged 6 to 90 years. Roughly 9.5 milliliters of peripheral blood were drawn from each donor into EDTA-treated Vacutainer tubes. Ficoll-Paque density-gradient centrifugation was used to isolate PBMCs, with at least 7 million obtained per sample. Trizol reagent was used to extract total RNA from PBMCs, with at least 6 micrograms per sample. For every donor, an aliquot of PBMCs went through flow cytometry to measure the percentages of naive CD45RAhigh/CD27high T cells. Libraries were prepared through 5' RACE. Sequencing was carried out with an Illumina HiSeq 2500. A second PCR of roughly 7 to 12 cycles was run with a J-beta primer mix and a sample-barcoded 5' primer. A unique molecular identifier was introduced onto each TCR beta cDNA molecule by a template-switch 5' adaptor carrying 12 random nucleotides. At least 2.5 million CDR3-containing paired-end reads were obtained from each sample. First-strand cDNA was synthesized from all RNA with the Mint cDNA synthesis kit, primed by a TRBC-specific oligonucleotide. After uracil-DNA glycosylase treatment, a first 18-cycle PCR used universal primers M1SS and BC2_uni_R on all cDNA. Concerning the study's data processing: Normalization of each sample was performed by random selection of 1 million high-quality reads, each carrying a distinct molecular identifier. Reads sharing molecular identifiers were discarded rather than binned into consensus sequences. MiTCR, with a Q25 quality threshold and the strictest error-elimination algorithm, was used for CDR3 identification, clonotype clustering and error correction. A nonparametric unseen species model with Euler transformation was used to estimate a lower bound on total TCR beta diversity. TCRdb reprocessed the public reads (quality trimming at Q25 with fastp, clone calling with MiXCR) and kept in-frame beta chains. All rows with the same CDR3 protein become a single entry with the most common DNA and genes. The V and J calls come from TCRdb's annotation, not from the publication. Within this sample are 850,000 to 1,000,000 distinct CDR3 sequences, with roughly 51% of them counted one time only. The ten largest clones add up to 20% to 25% of the sample.

The cysteine opens and the phenylalanine closes a CDR3 of 16 amino acids. Only the CDR3 portion is preserved as DNA: 48 bases, with reading frame beginning at the first base. In the germline V gene (reference sequence), CDR1 corresponds to MNHEY and CDR2 to SMNVEV. V is trimmed back by 5 bases and J by 0 bases, and the junction contains 7 bases that no gene match accounts for. This clonotype came up a few times. Its cognate antigen has yet to be identified. Base-call qualities are not available, and no considerably larger clone is one nucleotide away. The rearranged chain carries TRBV27 and TRBJ2-3; 8 middle bases align to TRBD2. The receptor was isolated from a woman aged 55-70 years in good health. The sequenced sample consisted of blood. The nucleotide sequence is TGTGCCAGCAGTCTCCGACTAGCGCTCAGCACAGATACGCAGTATTTT. Its coded protein is CASSLRLALSTDTQYF.